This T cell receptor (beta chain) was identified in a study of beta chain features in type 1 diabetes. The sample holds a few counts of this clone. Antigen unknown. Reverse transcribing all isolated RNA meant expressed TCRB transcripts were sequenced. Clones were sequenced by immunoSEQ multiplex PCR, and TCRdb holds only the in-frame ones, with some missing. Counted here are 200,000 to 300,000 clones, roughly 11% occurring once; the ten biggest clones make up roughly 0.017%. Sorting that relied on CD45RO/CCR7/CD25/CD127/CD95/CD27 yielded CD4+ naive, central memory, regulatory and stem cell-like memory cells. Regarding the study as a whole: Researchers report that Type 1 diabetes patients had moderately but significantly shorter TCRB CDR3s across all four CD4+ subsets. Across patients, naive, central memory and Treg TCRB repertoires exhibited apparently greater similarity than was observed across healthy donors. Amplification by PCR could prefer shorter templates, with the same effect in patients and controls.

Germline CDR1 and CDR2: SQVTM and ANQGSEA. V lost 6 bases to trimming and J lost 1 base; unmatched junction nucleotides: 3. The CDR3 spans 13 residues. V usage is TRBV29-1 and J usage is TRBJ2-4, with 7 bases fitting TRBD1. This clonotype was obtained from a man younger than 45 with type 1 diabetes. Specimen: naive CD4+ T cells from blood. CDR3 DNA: TGCAGCGTCGAGGGGGCTGCCAAAAACATTCAGTACTTC. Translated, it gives CSVEGAAKNIQYF.